The 25 T cell receptor beta chains listed next were all sequenced from one sample in a study of blood T cell repertoires in COVID-19. Clones were sequenced by immunoSEQ multiplex PCR, and TCRdb holds only the in-frame ones, with some missing. The profile covers 300,000 to 400,000 clones, with roughly 86% appearing a single time and around 10% taken by the ten largest. The sequenced sample was peripheral blood. These TCRs come from a man in his thirties or forties with COVID-19, enrolled during active disease.

The chain links TRBV27 to TRBJ1-2; TRBD1 agrees at 9 bases. Germline CDR1 is MNHEY and CDR2 is SMNVEV (reference sequence). Losses at the gene ends were 3 bases for V and 4 bases for J; bases not matched to a gene: 9. This CDR3 is 16 amino acids long. The DNA of the CDR3 is TGTGCCAGCAGTTTCTACTCACCGACAGGGGGCTATGGCTACACCTTC. Translating gives CASSFYSPTGGYGYTF.

The chain uses TRBV12-3 or TRBV12-4 and TRBJ1-1; a weak D match, TRBD1 (5 bases). V was shortened by 4 bases and J by 4 bases, with 10 bases between the two germline ends. CDR3 length: 13 amino acids. The CDR3 sequence is CASSWDSSTEAFF. The CDR3 DNA is TGTGCCAGCAGTTGGGACTCATCCACTGAAGCTTTCTTT.

The J gene is TRBJ1-5, the V gene TRBV5-1, with 7 bases that match TRBD1. CDR1 SGHRS and CDR2 YFSETQ come from the germline V gene. The CDR3 is 15 amino acids. With V trimmed by 0 bases and J by 6 bases, 6 bases remained unmatched. CDR3 bases: TGCGCCAGCAGCTTGGAGGGGGCCAGCTTTCAGCCCCAGCATTTT. Translated, it gives CASSLEGASFQPQHF.

The chain employs TRBV11-2 and TRBJ2-7; 8 nucleotides agree with TRBD2. V lost 4 bases, J lost 4 bases, and 6 bases stayed unmatched. The CDR3 length is 14 residues. Looked up from germline, CDR1 is SGHAT and CDR2 is FQNNGV. CDR3 DNA sequence: TGTGCCAGCAGCTCTCCCGGGACTAGATACGAGCAGTACTTC. Amino acids: CASSSPGTRYEQYF.

For the CDR3, the DNA is TGTGCCAGCAGCTTTAGTGGCGGCGGGACAGGGAATCAGCCCCAGCATTTT. Translation gives CASSFSGGGTGNQPQHF. The chain joins TRBV7-6 to TRBJ1-5; 9 bases are shared with TRBD1. Germline V CDR1 and CDR2: SGHVS, FNYEAQ. The length of the CDR3 is 17 residues. V shed 3 bases and J 4 bases; nucleotides not matched to a gene: 10. The variable domain in full, completed from reference TRBV7-6 and TRBJ1-5, reads GAGVSQSPRYKVTKRGQDVALRCDPISGHVSLYWYRQALGQGPEFLTYFNYEAQQDKSGLPNDRFSAERPEGSISTLTIQRTEQRDSAMYRCASSFSGGGTGNQPQHFGDGTRLSIL.

This chain connects TRBV5-1 to TRBJ2-2; 10 bases line up with TRBD2. Germline CDR1 is SGHRS and CDR2 is YFSETQ. The CDR3 consists of 15 residues. V dropped 4 bases and J dropped 3; count of bases not matched to a gene: 3. CDR3 DNA sequence: TGCGCCAGCAGCCTCGGGACTAGCGACACCGGGGAGCTGTTTTTT. Translated, it gives CASSLGTSDTGELFF. Filled out from reference TRBV5-1 and TRBJ2-2, the complete variable domain reads KAGVTQTPRYLIKTRGQQVTLSCSPISGHRSVSWYQQTPGQGLQFLFEYFSETQRNKGNFPGRFSGRQFSNSRSEMNVSTLELGDSALYLCASSLGTSDTGELFFGEGSRLTVL.

The chain employs TRBV5-1 and TRBJ2-6, with TRBD1 identical over 12 bases. The CDR3 is 20 amino acids. CDR1 is SGHRS, CDR2 YFSETQ, per germline. V trimming: 2 bases; J trimming: 0 bases; junction bases outside the gene matches: 9. CDR3 in amino acids: CASSFRGTGGYYSGANVLTF. CDR3 DNA: TGCGCCAGCAGCTTTCGCGGGACAGGGGGCTATTACTCTGGGGCCAACGTCCTGACTTTC. Drawing the rest from reference TRBV5-1 and TRBJ2-6, the complete variable domain is KAGVTQTPRYLIKTRGQQVTLSCSPISGHRSVSWYQQTPGQGLQFLFEYFSETQRNKGNFPGRFSGRQFSNSRSEMNVSTLELGDSALYLCASSFRGTGGYYSGANVLTFGAGSRLTVL.

This chain joins TRBV3-1 (or the pseudogene TRBV3-2) and TRBJ2-1, with 9 bases lining up with TRBD2. V was clipped by 0 bases and J by 1 base; unmatched bases: 7. The CDR3 loop spans 18 amino acids. The germline V gene has CDR1 LGHDT and CDR2 YNNKEL (reference sequence). DNA of the CDR3: TGTGCCAGCAGCCAAGAGTTTCAAGCGGGAGGATCCTACAATGAGCAGTTCTTC. Protein product: CASSQEFQAGGSYNEQFF.

The chain has TRBV29-1 and TRBJ2-1, with D perhaps matching TRBD1 (6 bases). The V end was cut by 7 bases, the J end by 5 bases, with 18 bases between. Germline-derived CDR1 and CDR2 are SQVTM and ANQGSEA. The CDR3 is made up of 14 amino acids. The DNA for the CDR3 is TGCAGCGCCCGAATAACAGGGTGGCACAATGAGCAGTTCTTC. It is translated as CSARITGWHNEQFF.

The table lists this clone with a count of one. V usage is TRBV5-4 and J usage is TRBJ2-1, with D perhaps matching TRBD1 (6 bases). This CDR3 has 12 residues. With 4 bases removed from V and 9 bases from J, the gap between germline ends came to 11 bases. Per germline, CDR1 SGHNT and CDR2 YYREEE (reference sequence). DNA of the CDR3: TGTGCCAGCAGCACACGGGACACTGAGCAGTTCTTC. Residues: CASSTRDTEQFF.

This clone was observed a single time. The chain recombines TRBV3-1 (or the pseudogene TRBV3-2) with TRBJ2-2, with D tentatively TRBD1 (5 bases). CDR1 LGHDT and CDR2 YNNKEL come from the germline V gene (reference sequence). This CDR3 spans 17 amino acids. Trimming took off 0 bases at V and 1 base at J, with 12 bases between the two ends. CDR3: CASSQDLAGLNTGELFF. CDR3 nucleotide sequence: TGTGCCAGCAGCCAAGATCTGGCAGGGCTGAACACCGGGGAGCTGTTTTTT.

This chain uses TRBV6-2 or TRBV6-3 with TRBJ2-7; D is unclear. The CDR3 runs 12 residues. Germline V gene data show CDR1 as MNHEY and CDR2 as SVGEGT. Trimming left V 4 bases short and J 3 bases short, with 7 bases between. CDR3 DNA sequence: TGTGCCAGCAGTTTCAACATCTACGAGCAGTACTTC. Residues: CASSFNIYEQYF.

The J gene is TRBJ2-7, the V gene TRBV27; 14 bases align to TRBD2. The CDR3 sequence is 17 residues long. J lost 3 bases, V lost 5 bases, and 9 bases had no gene match. Germline V gene sequence: CDR1 MNHEY, CDR2 SMNVEV (reference sequence). In DNA, the CDR3 is TGTGCCAGCAGTGGATGGACTAGCGGGAGGTCCGTCTACGAGCAGTACTTC. It yields the protein CASSGWTSGRSVYEQYF.

This chain joins TRBV14 and TRBJ1-2; no clear D. Trimming took off 3 bases at V and 2 bases at J, with 16 bases between the two ends. CDR1 is SGHDN and CDR2 is FVKESK in the germline V gene. CDR3 length equals 16 residues. The CDR3 region is CASSHFASITNYGYTF. CDR3 in DNA: TGTGCCAGCAGCCACTTTGCATCGATTACAAACTATGGCTACACCTTC.

CDR3 sequence reads: CSVAELSATGDSGNTIYF. CDR3 nucleotide sequence: TGCAGCGTCGCCGAGTTAAGTGCGACAGGGGATTCAGGAAACACCATATATTTT. This chain uses TRBV29-1 with TRBJ1-3; 8 bases agree with TRBD1. Germline loops: CDR1 SQVTM, CDR2 ANQGSEA. V lost 6 bases to trimming and J lost 4 bases; unmatched junction nucleotides: 20. The CDR3 runs 18 residues.

V is TRBV7-2 and J is TRBJ2-5, with 7 bases matching TRBD2. Germline loops: CDR1 SGHTA, CDR2 FQGNSA. V shed 5 bases and J 4 bases; nucleotides not matched to a gene: 7. This CDR3 is 14 amino acids long. CDR3 sequence reads: CASSGGGRVETQYF. The CDR3 DNA is TGTGCCAGCAGCGGGGGGGGTCGGGTAGAGACCCAGTACTTC.

The CDR3 sequence is CASSYELFSGYEQYF. In nucleotides, the CDR3 is TGTGCCAGCAGTTATGAGTTATTTAGCGGTTACGAGCAGTACTTC. The chain is built from TRBV6-5 and TRBJ2-7, with a possible D match to TRBD2 (6 bases). Germline CDR1 MNHEY, CDR2 SVGAGI. Trimming removed 3 bases from V and 4 bases from J, with 16 bases in between. The CDR3 consists of 15 residues.

The chain has TRBV28 and TRBJ1-5, with D perhaps TRBD1 (6 bases). The CDR3 contains 15 residues. CDR1 and CDR2 (germline): MDHEN, SYDVKM. Trimming stripped 4 bases from V and 1 base from J, with 11 bases between. The CDR3 region has the DNA TGTGCCAGCAGTTCTATACAGGGAAGCAATCAGCCCCAGCATTTT. Translating it yields CASSSIQGSNQPQHF.

DNA for the CDR3: TGTGCCACCAGCAGGGGGACAGGGCTAGACAATGAGCAGTTCTTC. It specifies CATSRGTGLDNEQFF. This chain connects TRBV15 to TRBJ2-1; 9 bases align to TRBD1. The germline V gene has CDR1 LNHNV and CDR2 YYDKDF (reference sequence). V was clipped by 3 bases and J by 5 bases; unmatched bases: 5. This CDR3 has 15 amino acids.

The chain combines TRBV2 with TRBJ1-1; D may be TRBD1 (5 bases). V shed 3 bases and J shed 4 bases, with 24 bases lying between them. This CDR3 spans 18 amino acids. Per the germline V gene, CDR1 is SNHLY and CDR2 is FYNNEI. CDR3 loop: CASSDYSGGFSRVTEAFF. CDR3 nucleotide sequence: TGTGCCAGCAGTGATTACTCAGGCGGTTTTAGCAGGGTCACTGAAGCTTTCTTT.

J is TRBJ2-1 and V is TRBV7-9; tentative D call: TRBD1 (6 bases). CDR1 and CDR2 from the germline V gene are SEHNR and FQNEAQ (reference sequence). The CDR3 runs 13 residues. Trimming pared 5 bases from V and 4 bases from J, leaving 9 bases between. CDR3 region: CASSRGQYNEQFF. CDR3 sequence (DNA): TGTGCCAGCAGCCGTGGACAGTACAATGAGCAGTTCTTC.

This clone was observed a few times. CDR3 coding DNA: TGTGCCAGCAGTTTTTCCTCTGGGCAGGGATACGAGCAGTACTTC. Encoded protein: CASSFSSGQGYEQYF. The rearrangement uses TRBV27 and TRBJ2-7; perhaps TRBD1 as D (5 bases). The germline gives CDR1 MNHEY, CDR2 SMNVEV (reference sequence). The CDR3 sequence is 15 residues long. V lost 3 bases and J lost 4, with 16 bases in between.

The J gene is TRBJ2-1, the V gene TRBV29-1, with a weak D call TRBD1 (5 bases). The germline V gene encodes CDR1 SQVTM and CDR2 ANQGSEA. V dropped 0 bases and J dropped 5 bases, with 14 bases sitting between them. This CDR3 spans 15 amino acids. The CDR3 spells CSVEDYRRPNNEQFF. The CDR3 DNA reads as TGCAGCGTTGAAGATTACAGGCGGCCCAACAATGAGCAGTTCTTC.

This chain links TRBV7-8 with TRBJ2-1, with D unresolved. V was pared by 7 bases and J by 1 base, with 8 bases between. The CDR3 sequence is 13 residues long. The V gene's germline CDR1 is SGHVS and CDR2 FQNEAQ. In DNA form, the CDR3 reads TGTGCCAGCACAAGAGATTCCTACAATGAGCAGTTCTTC. It translates to CASTRDSYNEQFF.

This chain links TRBV4-3 with TRBJ1-1; no clear D gene. This CDR3 contains 15 residues. Germline assignment: CDR1 LGHNA and CDR2 YSLEER. V lost 3 bases to trimming and J lost 0 bases, with 11 bases between them. Here the CDR3 reads CASSQERTMNTEAFF. The CDR3 DNA reads TGCGCCAGCAGCCAGGAAAGGACTATGAACACTGAAGCTTTCTTT.